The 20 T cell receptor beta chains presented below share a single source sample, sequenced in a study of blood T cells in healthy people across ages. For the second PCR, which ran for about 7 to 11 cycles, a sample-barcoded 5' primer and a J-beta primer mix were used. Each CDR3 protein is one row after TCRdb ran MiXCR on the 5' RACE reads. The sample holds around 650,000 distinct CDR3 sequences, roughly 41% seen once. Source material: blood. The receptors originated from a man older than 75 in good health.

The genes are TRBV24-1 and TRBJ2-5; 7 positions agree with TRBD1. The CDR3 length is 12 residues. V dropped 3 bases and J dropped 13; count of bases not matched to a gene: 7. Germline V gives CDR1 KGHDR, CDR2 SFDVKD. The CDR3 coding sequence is TGTGCCACCAGTGATCAGCAGGACAGGTGGTACTTC. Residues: CATSDQQDRWYF.

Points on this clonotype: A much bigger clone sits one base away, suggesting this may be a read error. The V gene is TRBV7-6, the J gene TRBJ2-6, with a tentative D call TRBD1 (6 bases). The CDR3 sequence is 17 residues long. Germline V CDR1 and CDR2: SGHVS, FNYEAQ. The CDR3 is CASSLDDTGTGASVLTF. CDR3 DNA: TGTGCCAGCAGCTTAGACGATACAGGGACCGGGGCCAGCGTCCTGACTTTC.

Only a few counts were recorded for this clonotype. The DNA of the CDR3 is TGCGCCAGCAGCGGAACTAGCGGGAGGGGGAATGAGCAGTTCTTC. Its protein is CASSGTSGRGNEQFF. This chain uses TRBV5-1 with TRBJ2-1, with TRBD2 matching over 13 bases. CDR1 is SGHRS, CDR2 YFSETQ, per germline. There are 15 residues in the CDR3. With 4 bases clipped from V and 7 bases from J, the junction kept 5 bases outside the gene matches.

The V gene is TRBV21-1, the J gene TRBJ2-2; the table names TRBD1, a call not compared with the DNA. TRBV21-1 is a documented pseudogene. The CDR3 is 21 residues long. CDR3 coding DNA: TGTGCCAGCAGCAAAGGTGACATAAAAGAAGGGACAGGTACGAACACCGGGGAGCTGTTTTTT. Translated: CASSKGDIKEGTGTNTGELFF.

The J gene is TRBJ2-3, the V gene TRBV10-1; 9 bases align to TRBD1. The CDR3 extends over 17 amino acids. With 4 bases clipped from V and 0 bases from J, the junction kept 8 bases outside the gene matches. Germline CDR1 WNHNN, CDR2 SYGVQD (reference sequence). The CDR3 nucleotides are TGCGCCAGCAGTGGGGCGGAAGGGACAGGGAGCACAGATACGCAGTATTTT. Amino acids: CASSGAEGTGSTDTQYF.

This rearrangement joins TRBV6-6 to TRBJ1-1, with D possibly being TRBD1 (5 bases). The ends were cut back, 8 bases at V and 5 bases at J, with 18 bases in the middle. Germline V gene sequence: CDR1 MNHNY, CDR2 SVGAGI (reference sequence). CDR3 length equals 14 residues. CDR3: CASRPPGGETEAFF. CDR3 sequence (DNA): TGTGCCAGCCGCCCTCCCGGGGGTGAGACTGAAGCTTTCTTT.

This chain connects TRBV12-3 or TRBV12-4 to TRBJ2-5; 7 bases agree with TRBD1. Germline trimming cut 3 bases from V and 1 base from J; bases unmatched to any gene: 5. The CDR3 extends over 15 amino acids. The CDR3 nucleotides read TGTGCCAGCAGTTTCATAGGGGGCTTCCAAGAGACCCAGTACTTC. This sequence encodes CASSFIGGFQETQYF.

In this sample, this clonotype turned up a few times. The CDR3 DNA sequence: TGCGCCAGCAGCCAACCGAGGACTAGCGGGTCCAATGAGCAGTTCTTC. This sequence encodes CASSQPRTSGSNEQFF. The chain has TRBV4-1 and TRBJ2-1, with 11 bases fitting TRBD2. This CDR3 comprises 16 residues. Per germline, CDR1 MGHRA and CDR2 YSYEKL. V lost 2 bases, J lost 6 bases, and 6 bases stayed unmatched.

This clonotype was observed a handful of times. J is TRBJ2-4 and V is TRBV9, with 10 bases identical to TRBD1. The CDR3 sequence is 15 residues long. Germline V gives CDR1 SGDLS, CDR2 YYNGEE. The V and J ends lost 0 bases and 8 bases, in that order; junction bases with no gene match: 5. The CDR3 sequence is CASSVDGTGADIQYF. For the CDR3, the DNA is TGTGCCAGCAGCGTAGACGGGACAGGGGCGGACATTCAGTACTTC.

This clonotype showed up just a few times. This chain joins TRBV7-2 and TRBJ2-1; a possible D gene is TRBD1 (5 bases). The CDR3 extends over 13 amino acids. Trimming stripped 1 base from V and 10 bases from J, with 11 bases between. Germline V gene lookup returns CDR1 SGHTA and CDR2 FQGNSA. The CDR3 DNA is TGTGCCAGCAGCTTAGATAGGGCAGGGGAGCAGTTCTTC. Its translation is CASSLDRAGEQFF.

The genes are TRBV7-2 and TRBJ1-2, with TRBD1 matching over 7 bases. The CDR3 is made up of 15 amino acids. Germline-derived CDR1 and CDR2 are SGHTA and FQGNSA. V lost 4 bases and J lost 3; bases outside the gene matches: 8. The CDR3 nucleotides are TGTGCCAGCAGCTCAGGGGGAGCACAGGACTATGGCTACACCTTC. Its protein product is CASSSGGAQDYGYTF.

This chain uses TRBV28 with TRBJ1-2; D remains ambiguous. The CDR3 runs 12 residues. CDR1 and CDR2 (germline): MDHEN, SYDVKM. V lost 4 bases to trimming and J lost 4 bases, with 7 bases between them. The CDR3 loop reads CASSSGLYGYTF. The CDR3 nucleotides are TGTGCCAGCAGTTCGGGCCTCTATGGCTACACCTTC.

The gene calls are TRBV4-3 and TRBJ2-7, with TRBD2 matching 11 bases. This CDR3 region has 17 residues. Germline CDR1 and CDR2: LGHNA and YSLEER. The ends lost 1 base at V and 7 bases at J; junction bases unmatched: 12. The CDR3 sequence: CASSQGGPSGGRREQYF. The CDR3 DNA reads TGCGCCAGCAGCCAAGGGGGGCCTAGCGGGGGGCGTAGGGAGCAGTACTTC.

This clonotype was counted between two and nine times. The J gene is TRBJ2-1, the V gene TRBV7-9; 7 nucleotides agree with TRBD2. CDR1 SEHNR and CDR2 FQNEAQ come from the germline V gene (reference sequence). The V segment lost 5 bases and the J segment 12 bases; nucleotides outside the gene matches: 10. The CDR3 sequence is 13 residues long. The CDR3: CASSPTGGGGQFF. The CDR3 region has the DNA TGTGCCAGCAGCCCGACGGGAGGTGGGGGGCAGTTCTTC.

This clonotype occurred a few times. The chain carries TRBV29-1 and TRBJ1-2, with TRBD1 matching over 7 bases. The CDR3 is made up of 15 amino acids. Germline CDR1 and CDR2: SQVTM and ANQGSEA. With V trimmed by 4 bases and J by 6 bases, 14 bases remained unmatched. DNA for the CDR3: TGCAGCGTTGCCCAGGGGACAGACCTACGAAATGGCTACACCTTC. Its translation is CSVAQGTDLRNGYTF.

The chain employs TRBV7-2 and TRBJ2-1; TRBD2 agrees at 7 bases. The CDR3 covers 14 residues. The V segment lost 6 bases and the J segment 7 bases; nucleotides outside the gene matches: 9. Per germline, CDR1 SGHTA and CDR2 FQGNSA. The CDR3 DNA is TGTGCCAGCAGGGCCGCTAGCGGAGGGAATGAGCAGTTCTTC. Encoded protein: CASRAASGGNEQFF.

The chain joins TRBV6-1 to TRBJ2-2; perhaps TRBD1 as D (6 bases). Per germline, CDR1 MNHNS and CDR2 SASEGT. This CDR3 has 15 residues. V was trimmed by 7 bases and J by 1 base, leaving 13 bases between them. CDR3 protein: CASTPGAVNTGELFF. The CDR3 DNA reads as TGTGCCAGCACCCCAGGGGCAGTGAACACCGGGGAGCTGTTTTTT.

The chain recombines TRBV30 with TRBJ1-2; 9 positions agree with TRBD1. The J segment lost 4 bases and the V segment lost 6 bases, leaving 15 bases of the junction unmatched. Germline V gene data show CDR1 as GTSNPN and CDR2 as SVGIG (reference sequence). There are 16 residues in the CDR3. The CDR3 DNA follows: TGTGCCTGTCCGACCGCCAACAGGGGGCTGAGCTATGGCTACACCTTC. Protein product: CACPTANRGLSYGYTF.

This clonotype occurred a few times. In nucleotides, the CDR3 is TGTGCCAGCAGAACGCAGGGTGCAGATACGCAGTATTTT. It encodes CASRTQGADTQYF. This rearrangement joins TRBV6-6 to TRBJ2-3; D perhaps matches TRBD1 (5 bases). CDR1 is MNHNY and CDR2 is SVGAGI in the germline V gene (reference sequence). Trimming took off 6 bases at V and 4 bases at J, with 11 bases between the two ends. The CDR3 is 13 amino acids.

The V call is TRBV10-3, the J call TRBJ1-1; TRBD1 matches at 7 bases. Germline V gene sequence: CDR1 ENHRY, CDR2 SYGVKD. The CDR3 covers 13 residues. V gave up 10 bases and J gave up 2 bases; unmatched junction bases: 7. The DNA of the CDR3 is TGTGCCACCAGATGGGACAGAAACACTGAAGCTTTCTTT. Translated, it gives CATRWDRNTEAFF.